This T cell receptor beta chain appears in the sequencing data of a study of cytomegalovirus exposure and HLA in healthy donors. Broader study findings: Later on, a genetic analysis was performed. It linked a missense variant in DCLRE1C with V- and J-gene trimming of TCR beta. In a later analysis, at a false discovery rate of 0.05, about 15,000 TCR beta sequences were associated with HLA alleles. What was likely a sequencing artifact was a cluster of highly shared sequence variants. The classifier, whose performance was assessed in both the original and validation cohorts, reportedly diagnosed cytomegalovirus status with high specificity and sensitivity.

The germline V gene encodes CDR1 SNHLY and CDR2 FYNNEI. The length of the CDR3 is 13 residues. V dropped 6 bases and J dropped 4 bases, with 13 bases sitting between them. A word on this clone: Antigen: not known.

The PCR was carried out with 60 Vbeta primers and 13 Jbeta primers. TCRdb's copy holds only in-frame clones and misses some; the assay was immunoSEQ multiplex PCR. The profile shows 250,000 to 350,000 clones, 75% to 85% of them singletons. The rearrangement links TRBV2 to TRBJ2-7; D not resolved. The material sequenced was PBMCs. The sequence derives from a girl under 10 years old in good health and CMV-seronegative. The CDR3 region has the DNA TGTGCCAGCAGCAACTCGCCAGGATACGAGCAGTACTTC. It codes for CASSNSPGYEQYF.